This T cell receptor beta chain is from a study of cytomegalovirus exposure and HLA in healthy donors. The PCR contained 60 Vbeta and 13 Jbeta primers. Using immunoSEQ multiplex PCR, the repertoire was profiled, and TCRdb retains in-frame clones only, with some absent. The data hold 150,000 or so clones, with over 70% observed a single time. What was sequenced was PBMCs. This TCR was recovered from a woman aged 40 to 55 in good health and CMV-seronegative.

In DNA form, the CDR3 reads TGTGCCAGCAGTTTAGACCCTAGTAACTATGGCTACACCTTC. It translates to CASSLDPSNYGYTF. The chain has TRBV27 and TRBJ1-2; unclear D gene. CDR1 and CDR2 from the germline V gene are MNHEY and SMNVEV (reference sequence). Trimming removed 2 bases from V and 1 base from J, with 8 bases in between. The CDR3 has 14 residues.